The sequence of this T cell receptor (beta chain) was determined in a study of blood T cell repertoires in COVID-19. The method was immunoSEQ multiplex PCR; TCRdb's version includes in-frame clones alone and lacks a portion of them. The sample yields fewer than 250,000 clones, 65% to 85% seen once. This receptor was obtained from a woman in her thirties or forties who had recovered from COVID-19. The sample was PBMCs or T cells enriched from blood (not recorded which).

The CDR3 sequence is CASSELAGRISEQYF. In nucleotides, the CDR3 is TGTGCCAGCAGCGAACTAGCGGGGCGGATCAGCGAGCAGTACTTC. The rearrangement links TRBV28 to TRBJ2-7; 10 bases align to TRBD2. The CDR3 extends over 15 amino acids. Germline CDR1 reads MDHEN; CDR2 reads SYDVKM. Trimming at V came to 6 bases and at J to 6 bases, leaving 11 bases not matched to a gene.